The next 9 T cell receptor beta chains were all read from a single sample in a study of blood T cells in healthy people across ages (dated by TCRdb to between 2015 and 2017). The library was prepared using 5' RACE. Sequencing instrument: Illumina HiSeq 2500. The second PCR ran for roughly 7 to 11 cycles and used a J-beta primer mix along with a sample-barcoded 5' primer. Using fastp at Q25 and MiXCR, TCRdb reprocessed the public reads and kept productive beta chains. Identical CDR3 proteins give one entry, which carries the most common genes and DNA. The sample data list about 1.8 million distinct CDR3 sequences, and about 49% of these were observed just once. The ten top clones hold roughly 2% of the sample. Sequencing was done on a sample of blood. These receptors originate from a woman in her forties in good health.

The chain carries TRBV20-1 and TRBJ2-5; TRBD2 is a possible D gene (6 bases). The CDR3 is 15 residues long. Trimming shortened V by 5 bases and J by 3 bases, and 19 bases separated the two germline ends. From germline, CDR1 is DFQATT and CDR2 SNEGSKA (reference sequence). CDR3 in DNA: TGCAGTGCTGTAGACCCCGTGAGGAGGGAAGAGACCCAGTACTTC. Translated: CSAVDPVRREETQYF.

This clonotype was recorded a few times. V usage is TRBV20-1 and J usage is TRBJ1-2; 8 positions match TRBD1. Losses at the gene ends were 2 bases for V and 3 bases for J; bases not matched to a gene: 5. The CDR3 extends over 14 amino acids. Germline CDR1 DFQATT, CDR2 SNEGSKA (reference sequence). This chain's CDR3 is CSARSPGGYYGYTF. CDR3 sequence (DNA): TGCAGTGCTAGATCACCAGGGGGCTACTATGGCTACACCTTC.

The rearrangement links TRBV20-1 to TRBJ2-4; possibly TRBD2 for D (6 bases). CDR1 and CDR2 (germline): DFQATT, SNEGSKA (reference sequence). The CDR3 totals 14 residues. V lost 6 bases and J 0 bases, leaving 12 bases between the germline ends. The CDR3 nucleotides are TGCAGTGCACTGGGACTGTTAGCCAAAAACATTCAGTACTTC. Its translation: CSALGLLAKNIQYF.

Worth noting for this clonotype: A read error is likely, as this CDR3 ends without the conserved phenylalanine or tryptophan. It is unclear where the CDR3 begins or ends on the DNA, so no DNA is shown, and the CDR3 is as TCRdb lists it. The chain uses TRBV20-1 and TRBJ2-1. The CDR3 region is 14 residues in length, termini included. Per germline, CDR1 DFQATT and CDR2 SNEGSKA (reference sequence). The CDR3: CSARDRVGGYTFGS.

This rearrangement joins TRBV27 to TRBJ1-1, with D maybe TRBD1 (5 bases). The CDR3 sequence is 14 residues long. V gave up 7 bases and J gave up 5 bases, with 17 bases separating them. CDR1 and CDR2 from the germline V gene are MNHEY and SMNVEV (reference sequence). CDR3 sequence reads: CASKRGESWTEAFF. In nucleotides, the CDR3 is TGTGCCAGCAAAAGAGGGGAATCATGGACTGAAGCTTTCTTT.

The chain's CDR3 is CASSLARGGAGTTYEQYF. The CDR3 nucleotides are TGTGCCAGCAGCTTAGCGAGGGGTGGGGCAGGGACCACCTACGAGCAGTACTTC. This chain connects TRBV7-6 to TRBJ2-7; either TRBD1 or TRBD2 may fit D (5 bases each). With 0 bases removed from V and 2 bases from J, the gap between germline ends came to 20 bases. Germline lookup yields CDR1 SGHVS and CDR2 FNYEAQ. The CDR3 spans 18 residues.

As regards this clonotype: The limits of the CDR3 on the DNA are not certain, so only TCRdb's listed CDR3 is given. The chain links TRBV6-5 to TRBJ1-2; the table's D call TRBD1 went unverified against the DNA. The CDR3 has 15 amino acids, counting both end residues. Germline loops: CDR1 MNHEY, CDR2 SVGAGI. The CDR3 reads CASSSSDRGVYGYTF.

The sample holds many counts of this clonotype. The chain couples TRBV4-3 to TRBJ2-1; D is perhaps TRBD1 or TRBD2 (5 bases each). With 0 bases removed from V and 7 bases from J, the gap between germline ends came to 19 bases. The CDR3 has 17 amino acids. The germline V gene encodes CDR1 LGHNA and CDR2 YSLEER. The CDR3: CASSQDWGARAGNEQFF. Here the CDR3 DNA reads TGCGCCAGCAGCCAAGATTGGGGAGCCAGGGCGGGTAATGAGCAGTTCTTC.

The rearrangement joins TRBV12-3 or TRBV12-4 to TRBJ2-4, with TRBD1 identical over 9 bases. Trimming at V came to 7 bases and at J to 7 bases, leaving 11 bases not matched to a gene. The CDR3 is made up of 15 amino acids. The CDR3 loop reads CASTETGGLVNIQYF. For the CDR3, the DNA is TGTGCCAGCACCGAGACAGGGGGATTGGTCAACATTCAGTACTTC.